This T cell receptor (beta chain) was recorded in a study of blood T cell repertoires in COVID-19. Study overall: COVID-19 samples from acute and convalescent phases originated in the United States, Italy and Spain.

This clone was seen once. Germline V lookup: CDR1 MGHRA, CDR2 YSYEKL. CDR3 length equals 16 residues. The V gene lost 1 base and the J gene lost 1 base, with 14 bases spanning the gap. Measured with immunoSEQ multiplex PCR; TCRdb has only the in-frame clones, and not every one. The sample contains some 90,000 clones, 75% to 90% of which appear only once. This sequence was found in an older man with active or convalescent COVID-19. This sequence joins TRBV4-1 and TRBJ2-7; D possibly corresponds to TRBD2 (5 bases). The specimen was peripheral blood. This CDR3 reads CASSQASLAKSYEQYF. CDR3 nucleotide sequence: TGCGCCAGCAGCCAAGCATCGTTAGCGAAATCCTACGAGCAGTACTTC.